This T cell receptor beta chain appears in the sequencing data of a study of blood T cell repertoires in COVID-19. Study information: The United States, Italy and Spain were the sources of the acute and convalescent COVID-19 samples. The cDNA or gDNA used as material had been derived from T cells, B-cell-depleted T cells, or PBMCs.

This CDR3 region has 12 residues. From germline, CDR1 is SQVTM and CDR2 ANQGSEA. Trimming took 4 bases from V and 8 from J, leaving 11 bases between them. In the source study's methods: Amplification with reference gene primers provided the estimates of nucleated cell counts. Generated by immunoSEQ multiplex PCR, the TCRdb table keeps only in-frame clones and is missing some. V and J calls and clone size follow that table, whereas D and trimming were derived from the DNA. The sample consists of 300,000 to 400,000 clones, around 82% of them appearing once. The V gene is TRBV29-1, the J gene TRBJ1-4; D perhaps matches TRBD1 (6 bases). The sequenced sample was peripheral blood. The TCR comes from a man younger than 40 with active or convalescent COVID-19. The CDR3 loop reads CSVAGGREKLFF. In nucleotides, the CDR3 is TGCAGCGTTGCGGGGGGCAGGGAAAAACTGTTTTTT.